These 31 T cell receptor beta chains were sequenced from one sample in a study of cytomegalovirus exposure and HLA in healthy donors. The PCR had 60 Vbeta and 13 Jbeta primers. Measured with immunoSEQ multiplex PCR; TCRdb has only the in-frame clones, and not every one. Of tens of thousands of clones listed, roughly 80% are singletons. Sequencing was done on a sample of PBMCs. The receptors were sampled from a man between 35 and 55 years old in good health and CMV-seronegative.

This clone was seen a single time. The chain links TRBV15 to TRBJ2-1; 8 positions match TRBD2. The CDR3 extends over 16 amino acids. V trimming: 0 bases; J trimming: 7 bases; junction bases outside the gene matches: 8. Germline CDR1 LNHNV, CDR2 YYDKDF (reference sequence). The CDR3 protein is CATSRDTGGVSNEQFF. The CDR3 DNA reads TGTGCCACCAGCAGAGATACGGGAGGGGTCTCTAATGAGCAGTTCTTC.

This clone has just a few counts. The chain recombines TRBV10-3 with TRBJ2-7, with 9 bases aligning to TRBD2. Germline trimming cut 10 bases from V and 4 bases from J; bases unmatched to any gene: 11. The CDR3 totals 14 residues. CDR1 and CDR2 (germline): ENHRY, SYGVKD. The CDR3 here is CATGPASGMYEQYF. The CDR3 bases are TGTGCCACCGGGCCGGCTAGCGGGATGTACGAGCAGTACTTC.

This chain uses TRBV7-8 with TRBJ2-5; TRBD2 agrees at 7 bases. The germline V gene encodes CDR1 SGHVS and CDR2 FQNEAQ. This CDR3 has 15 amino acids. J gave up 3 bases and V 5 bases, and 9 bases lay outside the gene matches. CDR3: CASSPTLAWKETQYF. Written as DNA, the CDR3 is TGTGCCAGCAGCCCAACACTAGCGTGGAAAGAGACCCAGTACTTC.

The chain employs TRBV11-1 and TRBJ2-7; a possible D gene is TRBD1 (6 bases). This CDR3 region has 12 residues. Germline CDR1 and CDR2: SGHAT and FQDESV (reference sequence). V was clipped by 6 bases and J by 3 bases, with 9 bases between them. The CDR3 region is CASSPQGYEQYF. The CDR3 DNA follows: TGTGCCAGCAGTCCACAGGGCTACGAGCAGTACTTC.

The chain couples TRBV9 to TRBJ2-2; D gene unclear. This CDR3 has 13 amino acids. Trimming shortened V by 1 base and J by 7 bases, and 8 bases separated the two germline ends. Germline CDR1 SGDLS, CDR2 YYNGEE. CDR3 loop: CASSVRGHGELFF. The CDR3 nucleotides read TGTGCCAGCAGCGTAAGAGGCCACGGGGAGCTGTTTTTT.

The rearrangement links TRBV7-2 to TRBJ2-7, with D hard to call. CDR1 is SGHTA and CDR2 is FQGNSA in the germline V gene. The CDR3 covers 13 residues. V was clipped by 1 base and J by 4 bases, with 8 bases between them. CDR3 in DNA: TGTGCCAGCAGCTTAGGTGAGAGATACGAGCAGTACTTC. It yields the protein CASSLGERYEQYF. Supplemented by reference TRBV7-2 and TRBJ2-7, the full variable domain reads GAGVSQSPSNKVTEKGKDVELRCDPISGHTALYWYRQSLGQGLEFLIYFQGNSAPDKSGLPSDRFSAERTGGSVSTLTIQRTQQEDSAVYLCASSLGERYEQYFGPGTRLTVT.

This clone was counted between two and nine times. J is TRBJ2-7 and V is TRBV4-1; 10 bases are shared with TRBD2. With 5 bases clipped from V and 0 bases from J, the junction kept 4 bases outside the gene matches. The germline V gene has CDR1 MGHRA and CDR2 YSYEKL. The CDR3 spans 15 residues. The CDR3 coding sequence is TGCGCCAGCAGCTACGGACTAGCGGACTCCTACGAGCAGTACTTC. Protein sequence: CASSYGLADSYEQYF.

The sample holds a few counts of this clone. The V call is TRBV7-3, the J call TRBJ2-7; 9 bases line up with TRBD1. Germline CDR1 is SGHTA and CDR2 is FQGTGA. The CDR3 runs 14 residues. The trim removed 5 bases at V and 2 bases at J, leaving 4 bases unmatched. CDR3 in DNA: TGTGCCAGCAGCCCCGGGACAGGGCCCTACGAGCAGTACTTC. As protein: CASSPGTGPYEQYF.

This clone was picked up a small number of times. The V and J genes are TRBV2 and TRBJ2-3; D possibly corresponds to TRBD2 (6 bases). V shed 4 bases and J shed 0 bases, with 8 bases lying between them. The CDR3 sequence is 14 residues long. CDR1 SNHLY and CDR2 FYNNEI come from the germline V gene. The CDR3 DNA follows: TGTGCCAGCAGTGTCGGGACTAGCACAGATACGCAGTATTTT. Amino acids: CASSVGTSTDTQYF.

The chain links TRBV6-6 to TRBJ2-7, with a weak D call TRBD2 (6 bases). In germline, CDR1 is MNHNY, CDR2 SVGAGI (reference sequence). The V end was cut by 0 bases, the J end by 2 bases, with 11 bases between. The CDR3 has 15 residues. The CDR3 loop is CASSYSVSGTYEQYF. The CDR3 bases are TGTGCCAGCAGTTACTCTGTTAGCGGAACCTACGAGCAGTACTTC.

V and J are TRBV6-5 and TRBJ2-4, with TRBD2 matching over 7 bases. CDR1 and CDR2 from the germline V gene are MNHEY and SVGAGI. CDR3 size: 13 residues. V gave up 5 bases and J gave up 5 bases; unmatched junction bases: 3. The CDR3 DNA is TGTGCCAGCAGTCCTGGACTAGAAAACATTCAGTACTTC. Its translation is CASSPGLENIQYF.

The rearrangement uses TRBV27 and TRBJ2-7, with 9 bases identical to TRBD1. The CDR3 extends over 15 amino acids. J gave up 1 base and V 1 base, and 2 bases lay outside the gene matches. The germline V gene encodes CDR1 MNHEY and CDR2 SMNVEV (reference sequence). In DNA, the CDR3 is TGTGCCAGCAGTTTATTGGGGACAGGGTCCTACGAGCAGTACTTC. It codes for CASSLLGTGSYEQYF.

The V and J genes are TRBV28 and TRBJ1-2; 10 nucleotides align to TRBD1. The CDR3 consists of 16 residues. Germline trimming cut 6 bases from V and 3 bases from J; bases unmatched to any gene: 10. The germline V gene has CDR1 MDHEN and CDR2 SYDVKM. CDR3 nucleotide sequence: TGTGCCAGCAGACCATTACGACAGGGGGCTTACTATGGCTACACCTTC. It yields the protein CASRPLRQGAYYGYTF.

The genes are TRBV30 and TRBJ1-1; TRBD1 is a possible D gene (5 bases). Germline V gene sequence: CDR1 GTSNPN, CDR2 SVGIG (reference sequence). Trimming pared 1 base from V and 1 base from J, leaving 10 bases between. CDR3 length: 14 amino acids. The CDR3 DNA reads as TGTGCCTGGAGTGAGGGGCGGCGGAACACTGAAGCTTTCTTT. Its translation: CAWSEGRRNTEAFF.

This clone was seen just once. The chain recombines TRBV5-1 with TRBJ2-1; 7 bases are shared with TRBD2. CDR1 is SGHRS, CDR2 YFSETQ, per germline. J gave up 7 bases and V 1 base, and 8 bases lay outside the gene matches. The CDR3 has 15 residues. Written as DNA, the CDR3 is TGCGCCAGCAGCTTGTCGGCGCGGGAGATGAATGAGCAGTTCTTC. As protein: CASSLSAREMNEQFF.

The chain recombines TRBV27 with TRBJ2-7, with TRBD2 matching over 9 bases. V was clipped by 5 bases and J by 6 bases; unmatched bases: 8. Germline loops: CDR1 MNHEY, CDR2 SMNVEV (reference sequence). The CDR3 is 14 amino acids. CDR3 loop: CASSLSGRSPEQYF. The DNA for the CDR3 is TGTGCCAGCAGTCTTAGCGGGAGATCCCCCGAGCAGTACTTC.

The chain uses TRBV27 and TRBJ1-5; D uncertain. The V gene's germline CDR1 is MNHEY and CDR2 SMNVEV (reference sequence). This CDR3 spans 13 amino acids. Trimming took off 3 bases at V and 0 bases at J, with 3 bases between the two ends. The chain's CDR3 is CASSFYSNQPQHF. In nucleotides, the CDR3 is TGTGCCAGCAGTTTTTATAGCAATCAGCCCCAGCATTTT.

This clone was seen a single time. This chain uses TRBV2 with TRBJ1-3; D uncertain. Germline values: CDR1 SNHLY, CDR2 FYNNEI. The V gene lost 7 bases and the J gene lost 0 bases, with 7 bases spanning the gap. CDR3 size: 13 residues. The CDR3 sequence is CASNGVSGNTIYF. CDR3 DNA sequence: TGTGCCAGCAACGGAGTCTCTGGAAACACCATATATTTT.

The gene calls are TRBV15 and TRBJ2-3; possibly TRBD2 for D (6 bases). Trimming stripped 3 bases from V and 1 base from J, with 17 bases between. This CDR3 has 17 residues. Germline V gene lookup returns CDR1 LNHNV and CDR2 YYDKDF (reference sequence). The CDR3 DNA is TGTGCCACCAGCAGCGTACAGCGGGCCGAGGGCACAGATACGCAGTATTTT. Protein sequence: CATSSVQRAEGTDTQYF.

This clone was recorded only once. The rearrangement uses TRBV2 and TRBJ2-1; TRBD1 aligns across 7 bases. The CDR3 length is 15 residues. Per the germline V gene, CDR1 is SNHLY and CDR2 is FYNNEI. With V trimmed by 4 bases and J by 6 bases, 9 bases remained unmatched. The CDR3, as DNA: TGTGCCAGCAGTGTCTCTCGAAACAGGGGCAATGAGCAGTTCTTC. It translates to CASSVSRNRGNEQFF.

The V and J genes are TRBV5-1 and TRBJ2-2, with TRBD2 identical over 7 bases. The CDR3 is 19 amino acids. With 3 bases clipped from V and 0 bases from J, the junction kept 14 bases outside the gene matches. From germline, CDR1 is SGHRS and CDR2 YFSETQ. The CDR3 sequence is CASSSRGMAGAPNTGELFF. The DNA of the CDR3 is TGCGCCAGCAGCTCGCGGGGGATGGCGGGAGCCCCGAACACCGGGGAGCTGTTTTTT.

The J gene is TRBJ2-1, the V gene TRBV5-1, with a possible D match to TRBD2 (6 bases). V dropped 0 bases and J dropped 2 bases, with 18 bases sitting between them. There are 18 residues in the CDR3. CDR1 SGHRS and CDR2 YFSETQ come from the germline V gene. The CDR3 sequence: CASSLGDFFTAPYNEQFF. The CDR3 DNA sequence: TGCGCCAGCAGCTTGGGGGACTTTTTCACGGCTCCCTACAATGAGCAGTTCTTC.

The rearrangement joins TRBV19 to TRBJ2-1; 13 bases match TRBD2. The junction had 10 bases not matched to a gene; V was cut back by 5 bases and J by 9 bases. Germline CDR1 reads LNHDA; CDR2 reads SQIVND (reference sequence). This CDR3 region has 16 residues. The CDR3 nucleotides are TGTGCCAGTAGTCCACTGACTAGCGGGGGGCGGGGTGAGCAGTTCTTC. As protein: CASSPLTSGGRGEQFF.

The V and J genes are TRBV5-1 and TRBJ2-5; tentatively, D is TRBD2 (5 bases). V was clipped by 0 bases and J by 7 bases, with 10 bases between them. CDR1 is SGHRS, CDR2 YFSETQ, per germline. This CDR3 region has 13 residues. The CDR3, as DNA: TGCGCCAGCAGCTTGGGGACGGCGGGGACCCAGTACTTC. It encodes CASSLGTAGTQYF.

The chain is built from TRBV7-2 and TRBJ2-3; TRBD2 might be the D (6 bases). CDR3 size: 14 residues. The germline V and J ends were trimmed by 5 bases and 0 bases, with 9 bases remaining between them. Per the germline V gene, CDR1 is SGHTA and CDR2 is FQGNSA. CDR3 sequence: CASSQTSSTDTQYF. CDR3 nucleotides: TGTGCCAGCAGCCAGACTAGTAGCACAGATACGCAGTATTTT.

The chain is built from TRBV14 and TRBJ2-7; TRBD1 might be the D (6 bases). Trimming shortened V by 4 bases and J by 6 bases, and 19 bases separated the two germline ends. CDR3 length: 15 amino acids. The germline CDR1 and CDR2 sequences are SGHDN and FVKESK. The CDR3 loop is CASSRLQTGDSEQYF. DNA of the CDR3: TGTGCCAGCAGCCGATTACAGACAGGAGATTCCGAGCAGTACTTC. Complete variable domain (other parts from reference TRBV14 and TRBJ2-7): EAGVTQFPSHSVIEKGQTVTLRCDPISGHDNLYWYRRVMGKEIKFLLHFVKESKQDESGMPNNRFLAERTGGTYSTLKVQPAELEDSGVYFCASSRLQTGDSEQYFGPGTRLTVT.

The genes are TRBV6-4 and TRBJ2-7; 8 bases line up with TRBD1. With V trimmed by 8 bases and J by 6 bases, 9 bases remained unmatched. The germline V gene encodes CDR1 MRHNA and CDR2 SNTAGT. The CDR3 is made up of 13 amino acids. The CDR3, as DNA: TGTGCCAGCTCCGGGACAGGACCTCTCGAGCAGTACTTC. This sequence encodes CASSGTGPLEQYF.

The rearrangement joins TRBV2 to TRBJ2-5; possible D gene TRBD1, 6 bases. CDR1 SNHLY and CDR2 FYNNEI come from the germline V gene. The CDR3 sequence is 14 residues long. Between the trimmed V and J ends, which lost 7 bases and 3 bases, there was a span of 15 bases. The CDR3, as DNA: TGTGCCAGCAAGTTCGGGACATATGAAGAGACCCAGTACTTC. This sequence encodes CASKFGTYEETQYF.

The rearrangement links TRBV13 to TRBJ2-2; 8 bases are a match to TRBD1. Germline V gives CDR1 PRHDT, CDR2 FYEKMQ (reference sequence). The V segment lost 2 bases and the J segment 1 base; nucleotides outside the gene matches: 3. The CDR3 loop spans 16 amino acids. The CDR3 loop reads CASSLIDRGNTGELFF. In DNA, the CDR3 is TGTGCCAGCAGCTTAATCGACAGGGGGAACACCGGGGAGCTGTTTTTT.

The chain couples TRBV9 to TRBJ1-1; D gene uncertain. CDR3 length: 13 amino acids. The germline CDR1 and CDR2 sequences are SGDLS and YYNGEE. The germline V and J ends were trimmed by 3 bases and 3 bases, with 9 bases remaining between them. CDR3 sequence: CASSAHQDTEAFF. The CDR3 DNA sequence: TGTGCCAGCAGCGCACACCAGGACACTGAAGCTTTCTTT.

The V call is TRBV28, the J call TRBJ2-7; 7 bases line up with TRBD1. Losses at the gene ends were 6 bases for V and 4 bases for J; bases not matched to a gene: 3. The CDR3 has 12 residues. Germline loops: CDR1 MDHEN, CDR2 SYDVKM. The CDR3 loop is CASRTGIYEQYF. In nucleotides, the CDR3 is TGTGCCAGCAGGACAGGGATTTACGAGCAGTACTTC.